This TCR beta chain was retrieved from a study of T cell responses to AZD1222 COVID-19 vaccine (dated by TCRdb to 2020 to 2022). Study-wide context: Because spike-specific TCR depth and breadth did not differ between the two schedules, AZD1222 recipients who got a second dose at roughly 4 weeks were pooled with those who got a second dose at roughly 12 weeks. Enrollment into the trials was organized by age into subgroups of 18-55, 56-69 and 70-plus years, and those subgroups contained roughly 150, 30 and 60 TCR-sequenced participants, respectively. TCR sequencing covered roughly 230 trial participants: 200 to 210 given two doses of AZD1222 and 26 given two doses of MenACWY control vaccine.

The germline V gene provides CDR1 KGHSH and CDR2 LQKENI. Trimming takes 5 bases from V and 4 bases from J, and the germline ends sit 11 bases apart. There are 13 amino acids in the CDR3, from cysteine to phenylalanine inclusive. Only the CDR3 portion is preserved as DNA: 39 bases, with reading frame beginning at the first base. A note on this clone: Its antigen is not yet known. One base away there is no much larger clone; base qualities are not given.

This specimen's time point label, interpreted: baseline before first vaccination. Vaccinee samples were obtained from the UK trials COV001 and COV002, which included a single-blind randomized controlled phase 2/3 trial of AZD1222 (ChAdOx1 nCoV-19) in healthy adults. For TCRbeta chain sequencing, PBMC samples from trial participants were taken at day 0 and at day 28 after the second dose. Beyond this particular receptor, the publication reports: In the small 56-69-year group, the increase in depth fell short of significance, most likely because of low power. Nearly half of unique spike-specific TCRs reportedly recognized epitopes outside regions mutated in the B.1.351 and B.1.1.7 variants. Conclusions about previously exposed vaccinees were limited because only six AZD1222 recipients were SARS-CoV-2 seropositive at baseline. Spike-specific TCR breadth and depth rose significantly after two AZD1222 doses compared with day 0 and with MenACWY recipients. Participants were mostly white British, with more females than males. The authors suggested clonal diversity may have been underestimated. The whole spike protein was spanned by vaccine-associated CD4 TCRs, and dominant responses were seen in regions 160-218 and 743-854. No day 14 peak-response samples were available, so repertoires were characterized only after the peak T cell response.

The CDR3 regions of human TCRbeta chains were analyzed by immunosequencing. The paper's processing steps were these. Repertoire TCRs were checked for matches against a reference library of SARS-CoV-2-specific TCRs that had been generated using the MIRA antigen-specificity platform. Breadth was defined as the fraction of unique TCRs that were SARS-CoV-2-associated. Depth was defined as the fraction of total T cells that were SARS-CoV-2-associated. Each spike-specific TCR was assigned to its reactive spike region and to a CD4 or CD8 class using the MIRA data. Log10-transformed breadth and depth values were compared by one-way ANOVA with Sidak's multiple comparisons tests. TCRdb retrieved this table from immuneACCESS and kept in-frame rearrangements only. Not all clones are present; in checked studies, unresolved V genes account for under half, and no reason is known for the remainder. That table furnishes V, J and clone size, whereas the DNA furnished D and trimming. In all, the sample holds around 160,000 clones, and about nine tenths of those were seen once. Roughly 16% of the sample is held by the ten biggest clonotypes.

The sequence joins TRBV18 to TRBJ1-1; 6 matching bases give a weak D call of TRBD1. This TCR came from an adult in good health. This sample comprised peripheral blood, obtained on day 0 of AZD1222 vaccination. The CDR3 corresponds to CASSEGQTTEAFF. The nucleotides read TGTGCCAGCTCAGAAGGACAGACCACTGAAGCTTTCTTT. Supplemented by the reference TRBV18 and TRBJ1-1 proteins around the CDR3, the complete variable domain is NAGVMQNPRHLVRRRGQEARLRCSPMKGHSHVYWYRQLPEEGLKFMVYLQKENIIDESGMPKERFSAEFPKEGPSILRIQQVVRGDSAAYFCASSEGQTTEAFFGQGTRLTVV.